This is a list of T cell receptor beta chains from one sample in a study of technical replicates of blood from four donors. Profiling relied on immunoSEQ multiplex PCR, and the TCRdb table lists in-frame clones only, not all of them. The table lists about 89,000 clones, roughly 94% of them singletons. Specimen: T cells isolated from PBMCs. Receptors were obtained from a human donor in good health. The CDR3 runs from the conserved cysteine through the conserved F or W. D genes are given only for firm matches. Some rows mark clone size as missing; the rest say once, few, many or name a class of expanded clone.

abundance	v_gene	j_gene	d_gene	CDR3aa	CDR3nt
.	TRBV6-1	TRBJ2-7	TRBD2	CASLGGDLGAYEQYF	TGTGCCAGCCTTGGGGGGGACCTGGGGGCCTACGAGCAGTACTTC
.	TRBV14	TRBJ2-3	.	CASSSGLSLTDTQYF	TGTGCCAGCAGCTCCGGACTTTCCCTCACAGATACGCAGTATTTT
.	TRBV6-5	TRBJ2-7	TRBD1	CASIRQGTYEQYF	TGTGCCAGCATTAGACAGGGGACCTACGAGCAGTACTTC
few	TRBV7-9	TRBJ1-2	.	CASSFGSYGYTF	TGTGCCAGCAGTTTTGGGAGCTATGGCTACACCTTC
.	TRBV18	TRBJ2-7	.	CASSPPSGSYEQYF	TGTGCCAGCTCACCACCATCAGGGTCCTACGAGCAGTACTTC
.	TRBV19	TRBJ2-5	.	CASARWSQETQYF	TGTGCCAGCGCCCGATGGAGTCAAGAGACCCAGTACTTC
.	TRBV5-1	TRBJ2-7	.	CASSTGIVMQGAIVYEQYF	TGCGCCAGCAGCACCGGAATAGTTATGCAGGGTGCGATAGTCTACGAGCAGTACTTC
few	TRBV28	TRBJ1-2	.	CASSPSGRLVYGYTF	TGTGCCAGCAGTCCAAGTGGCAGGCTCGTTTATGGCTACACCTTC
.	TRBV15	TRBJ2-6	TRBD1	CATSSGRDSYSANVLTF	TGTGCCACCAGCAGTGGACGGGACAGCTATTCGGCCAACGTCCTGACTTTC
.	TRBV6-5	TRBJ1-1	.	CASTGSGSTEAFF	TGTGCCAGCACAGGGTCTGGGTCCACTGAAGCTTTCTTT
.	TRBV27	TRBJ1-4	TRBD1	CASSPRTGVEKLFF	TGTGCCAGCAGTCCCCGGACAGGGGTTGAAAAACTGTTTTTT
.	TRBV5-4	TRBJ1-5	TRBD1	CASSLQGSNQPQHF	TGTGCCAGCAGCTTACAGGGGAGCAATCAGCCCCAGCATTTT
.	TRBV18	TRBJ2-7	.	CASSPHSVLHDSYEQYF	TGTGCCAGCTCACCACATTCAGTCTTACACGACAGCTACGAGCAGTACTTC
.	TRBV6-5	TRBJ2-7	.	CASSYSEGHLSYEQYF	TGTGCCAGCAGTTACTCGGAGGGTCACCTTAGTTACGAGCAGTACTTC
once	TRBV18	TRBJ1-2	.	CASSKTVDVEQGESGYTF	TGTGCCAGCTCCAAGACGGTGGATGTGGAACAGGGAGAGAGTGGCTACACCTTC
.	TRBV5-4	TRBJ1-2	.	CASSLLGGAGQYGYTF	TGTGCCAGCAGCTTATTGGGGGGGGCAGGGCAGTATGGCTACACCTTC
.	TRBV7-9	TRBJ1-4	TRBD1	CASSFGDRVNEKLFF	TGTGCCAGCAGCTTCGGGGACAGGGTAAATGAAAAACTGTTTTTT
.	TRBV30	TRBJ1-2	.	CAWSITTTIGYTF	TGTGCCTGGAGTATAACTACAACTATTGGCTACACCTTC
.	TRBV7-9	TRBJ2-5	TRBD1	CASSSTGSETQYF	TGTGCCAGCAGTTCGACAGGGTCAGAGACCCAGTACTTC
.	TRBV4-1	TRBJ1-2	.	CASSQDGAGYTF	TGCGCCAGCAGCCAAGATGGGGCTGGCTACACCTTC
.	TRBV4-1	TRBJ1-2	.	CASSQGEEVGALDGYTF	TGCGCCAGCAGCCAAGGAGAGGAGGTCGGCGCCCTCGATGGCTACACCTTC
.	TRBV7-9	TRBJ2-1	.	CASSSGTAWFF	TGTGCCAGCAGCTCCGGGACTGCGTGGTTCTTC
.	TRBV5-4	TRBJ1-1	.	CASSWESRSEAFF	TGTGCCAGCAGCTGGGAGTCCAGGTCTGAAGCTTTCTTT
.	TRBV5-1	TRBJ2-1	.	CASSLVPGALNEQFF	TGCGCCAGCAGCTTGGTTCCGGGAGCTCTAAATGAGCAGTTCTTC
.	TRBV5-1	TRBJ2-1	.	CASRGAEGYNEQFF	TGCGCCAGCAGGGGAGCGGAGGGGTACAATGAGCAGTTCTTC
.	TRBV30	TRBJ2-7	.	CAWNSGRVVNEQYF	TGTGCCTGGAATTCCGGCAGGGTAGTCAACGAGCAGTACTTC
.	TRBV28	TRBJ2-7	.	CASRLHSSYEQYF	TGTGCCAGCAGGCTCCATAGCTCCTACGAGCAGTACTTC
once	TRBV28	TRBJ1-2	.	CASRSSGTTDGGYYGYTF	TGTGCCAGCAGATCGTCCGGGACCACAGACGGGGGATACTATGGCTACACCTTC
.	TRBV13	TRBJ2-1	TRBD1	CASSLGTGLNEQFF	TGTGCCAGCAGCTTAGGGACAGGGCTCAATGAGCAGTTCTTC
.	TRBV11-3	TRBJ2-1	TRBD2	CASGERAGDDEQFF	TGTGCCAGCGGGGAGCGAGCGGGAGATGATGAGCAGTTCTTC
.	TRBV6-5	TRBJ2-1	.	CASSYGIYNEQFF	TGTGCCAGCAGTTACGGCATCTACAATGAGCAGTTCTTC
.	TRBV28	TRBJ1-2	TRBD1	CASGQGATYGYTF	TGTGCCAGTGGACAGGGGGCGACCTATGGCTACACCTTC
.	TRBV29-1	TRBJ2-1	TRBD1	CSVENRGLDNEQFF	TGCAGCGTTGAAAACAGGGGGCTTGATAATGAGCAGTTCTTC
.	TRBV7-9	TRBJ2-7	TRBD1	CASSLAGQGSNEQYF	TGTGCCAGCAGCTTAGCGGGACAGGGCTCCAACGAGCAGTACTTC
.	TRBV15	TRBJ1-5	TRBD1	CATSRDSPDRGYQPQHF	TGTGCCACCAGCAGAGATTCTCCGGACAGGGGTTATCAGCCCCAGCATTTT
.	TRBV27	TRBJ2-2	.	CASSFPGAVTGELFF	TGTGCCAGCAGTTTCCCAGGGGCAGTGACCGGGGAGCTGTTTTTT
.	TRBV6-1	TRBJ1-1	.	CASTEGGESTEAFF	TGTGCCAGCACCGAGGGAGGGGAGAGCACTGAAGCTTTCTTT
few	TRBV29-1	TRBJ1-1	.	CSVEEQGLNTEAFF	TGCAGCGTTGAGGAACAGGGATTAAACACTGAAGCTTTCTTT
.	TRBV6-5	TRBJ2-1	.	CASSHADSSIEQFF	TGTGCCAGCAGTCACGCGGACAGCTCAATTGAGCAGTTCTTC
.	TRBV28	TRBJ2-5	.	CASSLTLNYDRFLYF	TGTGCCAGCAGTTTAACCCTAAACTACGACAGGTTTCTTTACTTC
.	TRBV27	TRBJ1-2	.	CASSLSRWDGRSNGYTF	TGTGCCAGCAGTTTAAGTCGTTGGGACGGGAGGTCCAATGGCTACACCTTC
.	TRBV6-6	TRBJ2-1	.	CASSYLPSLGVNEQFF	TGTGCCAGCAGTTACCTACCTAGCCTTGGGGTTAATGAGCAGTTCTTC
.	TRBV7-2	TRBJ1-4	TRBD1	CASSMSTGDATNEKLFF	TGTGCCAGCAGCATGTCGACAGGGGACGCAACTAATGAAAAACTGTTTTTT
.	TRBV5-1	TRBJ2-7	TRBD1	CASSLGPGTEGLYEQYF	TGCGCCAGCAGCTTGGGCCCGGGGACAGAAGGGCTCTACGAGCAGTACTTC
.	TRBV6-6	TRBJ2-7	.	CASSYYREQYF	TGTGCCAGCAGTTACTACAGGGAGCAGTACTTC
.	TRBV5-1	TRBJ2-1	TRBD2	CASSLGAGESNEQFF	TGCGCCAGCAGCTTGGGAGCGGGAGAATCGAATGAGCAGTTCTTC
.	TRBV29-1	TRBJ2-2	.	CSALGSTDNTGELFF	TGCAGCGCCCTCGGGTCGACAGATAACACCGGGGAGCTGTTTTTT
.	TRBV29-1	TRBJ2-2	TRBD2	CSVELGGASTGELFF	TGCAGCGTTGAACTCGGGGGGGCTTCCACCGGGGAGCTGTTTTTT
.	TRBV5-1	TRBJ2-7	TRBD2	CASSSSGTTLYEQYF	TGCGCCAGCAGCTCATCCGGGACTACCCTCTACGAGCAGTACTTC
.	TRBV4-1	TRBJ2-5	TRBD1	CASSYGQGVSQETQYF	TGCGCCAGCAGCTACGGACAGGGAGTTTCCCAAGAGACCCAGTACTTC
.	TRBV7-9	TRBJ2-3	.	CASSLVAGTDTQYF	TGTGCCAGCAGCTTAGTAGCGGGCACAGATACGCAGTATTTT
.	TRBV28	TRBJ2-3	TRBD2	CASSRPGGGLGTDTQYF	TGTGCCAGCAGCCGACCCGGGGGGGGCTTGGGCACAGATACGCAGTATTTT
once	TRBV7-2	TRBJ1-5	TRBD1	CASSLGDRLFQPQHF	TGTGCCAGCAGCTTAGGGGACAGATTATTCCAGCCCCAGCATTTT
.	TRBV15	TRBJ2-3	.	CATSLYSARSTDTQYF	TGTGCCACCAGCCTGTACTCCGCGAGGAGCACAGATACGCAGTATTTT
once	TRBV11-2	TRBJ2-5	.	CASSFLARQETQYF	TGTGCCAGCAGCTTTTTAGCGCGGCAAGAGACCCAGTACTTC
.	TRBV7-8	TRBJ2-1	TRBD2	CASSPFGLAGAVTVIEQFF	TGTGCCAGCAGCCCATTCGGACTAGCGGGAGCAGTAACTGTCATTGAGCAGTTCTTC
.	TRBV6-1	TRBJ1-4	.	CASSVSDSNEKLFF	TGTGCCAGCAGTGTGTCAGATTCAAATGAAAAACTGTTTTTT
.	TRBV6-5	TRBJ2-5	.	CASRRGNTQETQYF	TGTGCCAGCAGACGGGGGAACACTCAAGAGACCCAGTACTTC
.	TRBV20-1	TRBJ2-7	TRBD2	CSGRLAYEQYF	TGCAGTGGTCGACTAGCTTACGAGCAGTACTTC
.	TRBV9	TRBJ2-3	TRBD2	CASSGLSGGYTDTQYF	TGTGCCAGCAGCGGGCTCAGCGGGGGATACACAGATACGCAGTATTTT